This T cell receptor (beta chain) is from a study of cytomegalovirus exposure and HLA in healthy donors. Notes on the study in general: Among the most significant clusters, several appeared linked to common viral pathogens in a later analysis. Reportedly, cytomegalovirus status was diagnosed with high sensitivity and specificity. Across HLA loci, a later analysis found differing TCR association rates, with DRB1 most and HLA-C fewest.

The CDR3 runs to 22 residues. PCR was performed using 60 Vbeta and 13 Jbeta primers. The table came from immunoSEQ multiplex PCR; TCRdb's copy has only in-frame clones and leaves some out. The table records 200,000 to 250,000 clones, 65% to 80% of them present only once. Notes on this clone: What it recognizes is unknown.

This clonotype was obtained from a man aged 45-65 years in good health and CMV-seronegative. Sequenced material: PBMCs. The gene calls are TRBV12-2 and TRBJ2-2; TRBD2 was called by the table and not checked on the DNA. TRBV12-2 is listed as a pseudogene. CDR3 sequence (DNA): TGTGCAAGTCGCTTAGCGCCCCCTGGGATAGCGGGAGTTGGGGGGTTTTACGGGGAGCTGTTTTTT. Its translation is CASRLAPPGIAGVGGFYGELFF.